This T cell receptor beta chain was profiled in a study of shared clonotypes between healthy human individuals. Points from the study as a whole: Sampling covered blood only; tissue repertoires likely differ. For naive CD4 cells, around 5% of clonotypes were shared across a few donors.

Germline V gives CDR1 GTSNPN, CDR2 SVGIG (reference sequence). The CDR3 spans 15 residues. Trimming left V 0 bases short and J 6 bases short, with 15 bases between. About this clone: The antigen is not known.

The material for each subset, its genomic DNA, was split evenly across several immunoSEQ plates. Clones were read by immunoSEQ multiplex PCR, and TCRdb kept only the in-frame ones, dropping some. The table has 2 million to 2.5 million clones, approximately 95% seen once. Sequencing used naive CD4+ T cells sorted from blood. Indicated subset: CD45RA+ positively selected. The chain links TRBV30 to TRBJ2-1; D perhaps matches TRBD1 (5 bases). The TCR originated in a man aged 18 to 29 in good health. CDR3 bases: TGTGCCTGGAGTGTTAAAGGGGTAGCTGGCAATGAGCAGTTCTTC. This encodes CAWSVKGVAGNEQFF.